These T cell receptor beta chains were read from a single sample in a study of blood T cell repertoires in COVID-19. TCRdb's copy holds only in-frame clones and misses some; the assay was immunoSEQ multiplex PCR. This table has tens of thousands of clones, approximately 88% appearing once. The sample taken for sequencing was peripheral blood. These receptors all stem from a human donor in a cohort sampled during active COVID-19. Both conserved end residues are part of each CDR3. The order of the fields is V gene, clone size, J gene, D gene, CDR3 protein, CDR3 DNA. D genes are given only for firm matches. The size of a clone is reported for some rows only, either as once, few or many, or as a class for expanded clones.

V gene: TRBV2
clone size: -
J gene: TRBJ1-5
D gene: -
CDR3 protein: CASTFEAGPNQPQHF
CDR3 DNA: TGTGCCAGCACCTTTGAGGCAGGGCCCAATCAGCCCCAGCATTTT

V gene: TRBV7-9
clone size: -
J gene: TRBJ2-2
D gene: -
CDR3 protein: CASSLGRPGELFF
CDR3 DNA: TGTGCCAGCAGCTTAGGGCGGCCCGGGGAGCTGTTTTTT

V gene: TRBV7-8
clone size: -
J gene: TRBJ1-2
D gene: TRBD1
CDR3 protein: CASSPQTGGAYGYTF
CDR3 DNA: TGTGCCAGCAGCCCTCAAACAGGGGGCGCATATGGCTACACCTTC

V gene: TRBV20-1
clone size: -
J gene: TRBJ1-2
D gene: -
CDR3 protein: CSASPGGDGYGYTF
CDR3 DNA: TGCAGTGCTAGTCCCGGGGGGGACGGCTATGGCTACACCTTC

V gene: TRBV7-6
clone size: -
J gene: TRBJ2-1
D gene: TRBD2
CDR3 protein: CASSRTNAGLAGPNEQFF
CDR3 DNA: TGTGCCAGCAGCAGGACAAACGCTGGACTAGCGGGGCCCAATGAGCAGTTCTTC

V gene: TRBV19
clone size: -
J gene: TRBJ2-1
D gene: TRBD1
CDR3 protein: CASSIRTGEYNEQFF
CDR3 DNA: TGTGCCAGTAGTATTCGGACAGGGGAATACAATGAGCAGTTCTTC

V gene: TRBV7-6
clone size: -
J gene: TRBJ2-3
D gene: -
CDR3 protein: CASSPMRADTQYF
CDR3 DNA: TGTGCCAGCAGCCCTATGAGGGCAGATACGCAGTATTTT

V gene: TRBV11-2
clone size: -
J gene: TRBJ2-7
D gene: -
CDR3 protein: CASRTMIGTYEQYF
CDR3 DNA: TGTGCCAGCAGGACTATGATCGGTACCTACGAGCAGTACTTC

V gene: TRBV5-6
clone size: -
J gene: TRBJ1-6
D gene: -
CDR3 protein: CASSQGRNSPLHF
CDR3 DNA: TGTGCCAGCAGCCAAGGGAGAAATTCACCCCTCCACTTT

V gene: TRBV30
clone size: -
J gene: TRBJ2-6
D gene: -
CDR3 protein: CAWRSAGGNVLTF
CDR3 DNA: TGTGCCTGGAGGTCGGCCGGAGGCAACGTCCTGACTTTC

V gene: TRBV7-9
clone size: few
J gene: TRBJ2-2
D gene: -
CDR3 protein: CASSLVSREELFF
CDR3 DNA: TGTGCCAGCAGCTTAGTGTCCAGGGAGGAGCTGTTTTTT

V gene: TRBV7-2
clone size: -
J gene: TRBJ1-1
D gene: TRBD1
CDR3 protein: CASSPSGGRLNTEAFF
CDR3 DNA: TGTGCCAGCAGCCCCTCAGGGGGCAGATTGAACACTGAAGCTTTCTTT